This T cell receptor beta chain was sequenced in a study of shared clonotypes between healthy human individuals. In the authors' workflow: Filtering was not the same, since immunoSEQ gave junction-only sequences without quality scores. Profiled with immunoSEQ multiplex PCR; TCRdb holds only in-frame clones, not every one. V and J calls plus clone size are reproduced from that table; the DNA served to infer D and trimming. The data show around 2,000,000 clones, about 95% seen once. The germline V gene encodes CDR1 SNHLY and CDR2 FYNNEI. V trimming: 6 bases; J trimming: 4 bases; junction bases outside the gene matches: 14. This CDR3 is 16 amino acids long. CD45RO negativity and positive selection for CCR7 defined naive CD8 cells, a population that excluded terminally differentiated effector memory CD45RA+ cells.

The V gene is TRBV2, the J gene TRBJ2-7; 8 nucleotides match TRBD2. The sequence derives from a man between 18 and 35 years old in good health. Material for sequencing was naive CD8+ T cells sorted from blood. The CDR3 sequence: CASSYPGLASWYEQYF. For the CDR3, the DNA is TGTGCCAGCAGCTACCCTGGACTAGCAAGTTGGTACGAGCAGTACTTC.